This entry features one T cell receptor (beta chain) sequence. The antigen is not known. The missing conserved phenylalanine or tryptophan at the end of this CDR3 makes a read error likely. The sorting of naive CD8 T cells used the CD8+CD4-CCR7+CD45RA+ phenotype. The CDR3 extends over 14 amino acids. Trimming pared 1 base from V and 2 bases from J, leaving 6 bases between. The germline V gene has CDR1 SGHVS and CDR2 FQNEAQ. The sample comes from a study of molecular identifiers for immune sequencing clone quantification. Study conclusions and caveats: Clonotypes surpassing 20 RNA copies contained over 98% of effector molecules, versus under 1% in naive cells.

TCRdb re-derived calls from the PCR reads in MiXCR, one entry per CDR3 protein. The data hold nearly 650,000 distinct CDR3 sequences, with about 25% observed a single time. The specimen was naive CD8+ T cells from blood, with Jurkat cell RNA spiked in. The sample's subset: FACS-sorted CD8+CD4-CCR7+CD45RA+ naive T cells. The receptor was isolated from a human donor in good health. Some libraries in this study had Jurkat cell RNA spiked in. The chain is built from TRBV7-8 and TRBJ1-5; D call uncertain. The DNA for the CDR3 is TGTGCCAGCAGCTTAGGGCCCGGCAATCAGCCCCAGCATTCT. It translates to CASSLGPGNQPQHS.